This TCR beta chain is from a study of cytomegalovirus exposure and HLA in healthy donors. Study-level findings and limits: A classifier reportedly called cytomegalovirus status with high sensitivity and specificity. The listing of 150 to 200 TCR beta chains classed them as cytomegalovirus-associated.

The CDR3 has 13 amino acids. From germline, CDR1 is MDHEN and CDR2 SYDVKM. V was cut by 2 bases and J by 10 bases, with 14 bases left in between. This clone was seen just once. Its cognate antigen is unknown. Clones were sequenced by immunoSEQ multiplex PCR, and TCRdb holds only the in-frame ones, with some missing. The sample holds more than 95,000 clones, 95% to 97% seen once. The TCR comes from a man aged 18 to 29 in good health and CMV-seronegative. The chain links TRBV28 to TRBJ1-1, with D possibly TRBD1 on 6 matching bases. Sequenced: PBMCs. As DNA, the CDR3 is TGTGCCAGCAGTTTAGGACAGAGGGGGGGAGCTTTCTTT. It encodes CASSLGQRGGAFF.